This TCR beta chain was recorded in a study of chemoradiotherapy in HPV16-positive cancers. Clones were sequenced by immunoSEQ multiplex PCR, and TCRdb holds only the in-frame ones, with some missing. The sample consists of 11,000 or so clones, roughly three quarters of them appearing once. CDR1 and CDR2 (germline): MDHEN, SYDVKM. The CDR3 spans 18 residues. V was pared by 1 base and J by 0 bases, with 16 bases between. This receptor was identified in a human donor with HPV-associated anogenital cancer. Collection took place from a patient who underwent chemoradiotherapy. This chain joins TRBV28 and TRBJ1-5, with D unclear. The CDR3: CASSLLSASIYSNQPQHF. The CDR3 coding sequence is TGTGCCAGCAGTTTATTGTCAGCAAGCATATATAGCAATCAGCCCCAGCATTTT.